This T cell receptor beta chain was retrieved from a study of blood T cell repertoires in COVID-19. The overall study: Italy, Spain and the United States were the sources of the convalescent and acute COVID-19 samples.

In the study's own analysis: Estimation of nucleated cell counts relied on the amplification of reference gene primers. Sequencing was performed with immunoSEQ multiplex PCR; in TCRdb, only in-frame clones are kept and a portion is missing. Clonal size and the V and J genes are those of that table, whereas D and trimming came from the DNA. The profile covers about 30,000 clones, with approximately 86% appearing a single time and 60% to 80% taken by the ten largest. This clone was picked up one time. The CDR3 extends over 12 amino acids. Germline trimming cut 3 bases from V and 5 bases from J; bases unmatched to any gene: 1. Germline assignment: CDR1 SGHDT and CDR2 YYEEEE.

This sequence joins TRBV5-6 and TRBJ1-2, with 7 bases lining up with TRBD1. The sample comprised peripheral blood. The source is a man aged 70 or older with acute or convalescent COVID-19. This CDR3 is CASSWGQYGYTF. The CDR3 DNA follows: TGTGCCAGCAGCTGGGGACAGTATGGCTACACCTTC.